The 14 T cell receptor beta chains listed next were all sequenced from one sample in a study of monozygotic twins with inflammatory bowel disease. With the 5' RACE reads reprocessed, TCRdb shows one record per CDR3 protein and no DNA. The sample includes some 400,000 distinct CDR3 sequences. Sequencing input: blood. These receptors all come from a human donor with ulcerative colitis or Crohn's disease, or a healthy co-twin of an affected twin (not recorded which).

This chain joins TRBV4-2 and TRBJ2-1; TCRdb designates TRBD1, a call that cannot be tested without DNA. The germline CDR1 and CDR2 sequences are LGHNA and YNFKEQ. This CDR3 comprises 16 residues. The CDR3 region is CASSQSRGGAYNEQFF.

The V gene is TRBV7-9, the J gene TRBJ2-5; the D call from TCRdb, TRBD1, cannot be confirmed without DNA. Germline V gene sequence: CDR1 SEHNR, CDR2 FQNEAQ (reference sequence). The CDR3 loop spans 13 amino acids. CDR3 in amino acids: CASILAGGETQYF.

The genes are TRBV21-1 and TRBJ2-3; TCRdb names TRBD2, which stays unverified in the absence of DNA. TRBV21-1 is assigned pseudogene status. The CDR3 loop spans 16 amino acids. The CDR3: CASSMHQRVCTDTQYF.

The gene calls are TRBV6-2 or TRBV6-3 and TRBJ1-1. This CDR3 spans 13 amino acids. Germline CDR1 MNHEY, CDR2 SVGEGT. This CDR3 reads CASSRGGNTEAFF.

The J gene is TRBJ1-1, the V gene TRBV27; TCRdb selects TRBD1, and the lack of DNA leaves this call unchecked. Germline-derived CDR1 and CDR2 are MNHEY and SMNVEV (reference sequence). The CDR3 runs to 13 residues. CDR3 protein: CASSLSQGNEAFF.

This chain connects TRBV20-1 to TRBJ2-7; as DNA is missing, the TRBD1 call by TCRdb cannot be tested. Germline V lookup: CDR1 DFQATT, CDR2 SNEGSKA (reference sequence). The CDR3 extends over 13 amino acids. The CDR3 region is CSAKNRDLAEQYF.

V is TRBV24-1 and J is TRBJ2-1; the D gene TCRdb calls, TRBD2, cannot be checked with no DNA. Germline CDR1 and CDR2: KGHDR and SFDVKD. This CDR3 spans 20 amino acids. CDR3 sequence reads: CATSDSGASGRGASYNEQFF.

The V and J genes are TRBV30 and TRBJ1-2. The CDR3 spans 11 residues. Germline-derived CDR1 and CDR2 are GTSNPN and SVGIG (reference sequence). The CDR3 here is CAWEVGDGYTF.

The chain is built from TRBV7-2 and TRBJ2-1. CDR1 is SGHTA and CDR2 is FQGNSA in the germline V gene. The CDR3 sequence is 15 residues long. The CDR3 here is CASSLSEGSWNEQFF.

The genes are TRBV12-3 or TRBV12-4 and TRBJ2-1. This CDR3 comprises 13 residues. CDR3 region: CASSLGQVNEQFF.

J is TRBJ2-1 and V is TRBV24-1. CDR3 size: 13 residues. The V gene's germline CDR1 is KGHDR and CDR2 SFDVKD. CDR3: CATSDPRGLKQFF.

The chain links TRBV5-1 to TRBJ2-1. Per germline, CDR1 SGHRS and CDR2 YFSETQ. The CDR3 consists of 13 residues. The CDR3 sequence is CASSLGLADEQFF.

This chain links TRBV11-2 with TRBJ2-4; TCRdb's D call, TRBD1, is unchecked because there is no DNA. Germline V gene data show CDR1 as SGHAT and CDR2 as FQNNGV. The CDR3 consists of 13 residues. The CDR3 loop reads CASSPGQGNIQYF.

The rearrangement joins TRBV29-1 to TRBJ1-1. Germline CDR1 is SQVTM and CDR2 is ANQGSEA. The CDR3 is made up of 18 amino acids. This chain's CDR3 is CSVAGGLGEGRTNTEAFF. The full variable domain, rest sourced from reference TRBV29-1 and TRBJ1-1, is SAVISQKPSRDICQRGTSLTIQCQVDSQVTMMFWYRQQPGQSLTLIATANQGSEATYESGFVIDKFPISRPNLTFSTLTVSNMSPEDSSIYLCSVAGGLGEGRTNTEAFFGQGTRLTVV.